One and the same sample provided the 7 T cell receptor beta chains below, sequenced in a study of shared clonotypes between healthy human individuals. Data came from immunoSEQ multiplex PCR; TCRdb stores just in-frame clones and leaves some out. This sample yields 650,000 to 800,000 clones, of which roughly 72% are seen a single time; approximately 1.8% belongs to the top ten. Sample: memory CD4+ T cells sorted from blood. Regarding subset: CD45RA-negative fraction. The receptor set was obtained from a woman in her 30s in good health.

The gene calls are TRBV28 and TRBJ1-4, with D unclear. Germline V gives CDR1 MDHEN, CDR2 SYDVKM. Trimming left V 2 bases short and J 3 bases short, with 7 bases between. This CDR3 comprises 14 residues. In nucleotides, the CDR3 is TGTGCCAGCAGTTTAAGGAGCCCTAATGAAAAACTGTTTTTT. Protein sequence: CASSLRSPNEKLFF.

This clone appeared a single time. This chain links TRBV5-1 with TRBJ1-1; D is ambiguous. V dropped 2 bases and J dropped 1 base, with 9 bases sitting between them. Germline CDR1 reads SGHRS; CDR2 reads YFSETQ. This CDR3 contains 14 residues. The CDR3 nucleotides are TGCGCCAGCAGCTTATTATCGGCGAACACTGAAGCTTTCTTT. Translated: CASSLLSANTEAFF.

Concerning this clone: A read error may explain this, as a much larger clone is one base away. This chain uses TRBV25-1 with TRBJ1-2, with D hard to call. The length of the CDR3 is 11 residues. Germline values: CDR1 MGHDK, CDR2 SYGVNS. CDR3 sequence reads: CASSEYGGHTF. CDR3 coding DNA: TGTGCCAGCAGTGAATATGGTGGCCACACCTTC.

The rearrangement joins TRBV28 to TRBJ1-1; D is unclear. The V gene's germline CDR1 is MDHEN and CDR2 SYDVKM. The CDR3 has 15 residues. Trimming shortened V by 3 bases and J by 8 bases, and 19 bases separated the two germline ends. The CDR3 protein is CASSFGPTGIVEAFF. For the CDR3, the DNA is TGTGCCAGCAGTTTTGGGCCCACGGGGATAGTAGAAGCTTTCTTT.

The genes are TRBV7-2 and TRBJ2-5; 7 positions agree with TRBD1. This CDR3 has 15 residues. Germline V gives CDR1 SGHTA, CDR2 FQGNSA. J lost 2 bases, V lost 2 bases, and 5 bases had no gene match. CDR3 protein: CASSLSTGKQETQYF. As DNA, the CDR3 is TGTGCCAGCAGCTTATCGACAGGGAAACAAGAGACCCAGTACTTC.

This sequence joins TRBV28 and TRBJ1-2; D unclear. The CDR3 spans 12 residues. CDR1 and CDR2 (germline): MDHEN, SYDVKM. Deletions cut 7 bases from V and 5 bases from J, with 11 bases between. The CDR3 here is CASTSPAYGYTF. The CDR3 DNA reads as TGTGCCAGCACTTCCCCCGCATATGGCTACACCTTC.

J is TRBJ2-1 and V is TRBV25-1; 10 bases line up with TRBD2. The CDR3 sequence is 14 residues long. Germline CDR1 is MGHDK and CDR2 is SYGVNS. With 8 bases clipped from V and 7 bases from J, the junction kept 8 bases outside the gene matches. The CDR3 DNA sequence: TGTGCCAGCGGGGAGACTAGCGGGTATAATGAGCAGTTCTTC. It specifies CASGETSGYNEQFF.